What follows are 2 T cell receptor beta chains derived from one specimen sequenced in a study of TIL therapy for anti-PD-1-resistant metastatic lung cancer. Documented time point: pre-treatment sample, taken before nivolumab and TIL therapy. The libraries were made with immunoSEQ v3. Only in-frame clones appear in the TCRdb table, and some are missing; sequencing was by immunoSEQ multiplex PCR. Altogether 20,000 to 25,000 clones are present, around 70% being singletons, with the ten largest covering roughly 2%. The sample was blood, taken at baseline. These receptors were taken from a person aged 25 to 80 with non-small cell lung cancer.

The V gene is TRBV7-2, the J gene TRBJ2-7; 7 bases fit TRBD2. The ends lost 5 bases at V and 0 bases at J; junction bases unmatched: 7. This CDR3 is built from 15 residues. Germline V gene lookup returns CDR1 SGHTA and CDR2 FQGNSA. In DNA form, the CDR3 reads TGTGCCAGCAGCCGCACACTAGCGAACTCCTACGAGCAGTACTTC. Protein: CASSRTLANSYEQYF.

The chain carries TRBV9 and TRBJ2-7, with D uncertain. The CDR3 is made up of 14 amino acids. The germline V gene encodes CDR1 SGDLS and CDR2 YYNGEE. The V end lost 4 bases, the J end lost 0 bases, and 11 bases lay between the germline ends. CDR3 DNA: TGTGCCAGCAGCTATAGTGGCGACTCCTACGAGCAGTACTTC. Translation gives CASSYSGDSYEQYF. Together with reference TRBV9 and TRBJ2-7, the CDR3 gives the full variable domain: DSGVTQTPKHLITATGQRVTLRCSPRSGDLSVYWYQQSLDQGLQFLIQYYNGEERAKGNILERFSAQQFPDLHSELNLSSLELGDSALYFCASSYSGDSYEQYFGPGTRLTVT.